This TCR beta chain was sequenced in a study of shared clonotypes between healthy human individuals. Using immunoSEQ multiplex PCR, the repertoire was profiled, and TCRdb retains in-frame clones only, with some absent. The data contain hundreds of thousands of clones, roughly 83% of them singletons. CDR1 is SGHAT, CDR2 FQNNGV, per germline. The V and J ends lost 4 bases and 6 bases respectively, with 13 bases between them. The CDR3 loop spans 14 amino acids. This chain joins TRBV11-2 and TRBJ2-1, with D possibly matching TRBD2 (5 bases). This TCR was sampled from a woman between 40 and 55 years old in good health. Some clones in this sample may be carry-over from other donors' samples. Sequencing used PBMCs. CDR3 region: CASSSSSNSNEQFF. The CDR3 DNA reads TGTGCCAGCAGCTCATCTAGCAACTCCAATGAGCAGTTCTTC.